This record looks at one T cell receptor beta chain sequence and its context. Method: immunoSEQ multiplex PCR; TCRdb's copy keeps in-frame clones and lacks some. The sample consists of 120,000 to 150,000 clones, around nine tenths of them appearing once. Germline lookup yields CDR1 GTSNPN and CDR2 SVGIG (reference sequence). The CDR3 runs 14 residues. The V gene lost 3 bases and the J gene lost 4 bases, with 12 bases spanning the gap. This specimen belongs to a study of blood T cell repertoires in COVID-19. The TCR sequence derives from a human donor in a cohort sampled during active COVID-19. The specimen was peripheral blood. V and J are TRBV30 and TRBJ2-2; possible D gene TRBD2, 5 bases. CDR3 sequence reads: CAWRSGRGTGELFF. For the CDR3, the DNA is TGTGCCTGGAGAAGTGGTCGGGGCACCGGGGAGCTGTTTTTT.